This T cell receptor beta chain was found in a study of Ad26.COV2.S vaccination and SARS-CoV-2 variants (dated by TCRdb to about 2021). About the full investigation: Vaccine-arm donors came from COV1001, a multicentre, randomized, double-blind, placebo-controlled phase I-IIa trial of Ad26.COV2.S in healthy adults. Ad26.COV2.S was administered intramuscularly at a dose of 5x10^10 or 1x10^11 viral particles, either as one shot or as two shots given 56 days apart. TCRbeta repertoire sequencing served as the tool for gauging how specific and how broad the SARS-CoV-2-reactive T cell receptors were following Ad26.COV2.S vaccination. The TCR-sequenced set comprised roughly 30 samples: some 20 Ad26.COV2.S vaccine recipients, 5 placebo recipients and 8 SARS-CoV-2 convalescent individuals. Trial participants were randomized into five groups of five, in which low-dose or high-dose Ad26.COV2.S was given once or twice, or placebo was given on both occasions. Throughout the experiments and outcome assessment, investigators stayed blinded to trial group allocation.

Spanning cysteine to phenylalanine, the CDR3 consists of 13 amino acids. Only CDR3 DNA is held: 39 bases, read in frame from base 1. V and J are truncated by 4 bases and 4 bases respectively, leaving an intervening sequence of 7 bases. CDR1 and CDR2 are drawn from the germline V gene: SNHLY, FYNNEI. Study-level results and caveats: The authors noted that the TCR breadth and depth analyses may have underestimated total T cell responses. Vaccine and placebo recipients had comparable non-spike TCR breadth, which fits with the vaccine containing only spike. Higher spike-specific TCR breadth was observed in Ad26.COV2.S recipients than in placebo recipients (P = 0.0014). After vaccination, substantial breadth of spike-specific CD8+ and CD4+ T cell responses was reported. The study was not powered to compare responses between vaccine doses or regimens.

This clone was seen a handful of times. The antigen it recognizes is unknown. Per-nucleotide qualities are absent, and no much larger clonotype sits a single base away. The immunoSEQ Assay was used to sequence TCRbeta CDR3 regions. After extraction, genomic DNA underwent amplification by bias-controlled multiplex PCR, followed by high-throughput sequencing. As for the authors' bioinformatics: To quantify the absolute abundance of each unique TCRbeta CDR3 region, sequences were collapsed and filtered. T cell fraction was estimated by normalizing TCRbeta template counts to usable DNA, which was measured by amplifying reference genes present in all nucleated cells. Repertoire TCRs were annotated as SARS-CoV-2-specific by exact matching of V gene, CDR3 amino acid sequence and J gene to a known reactive TCR set. The reference SARS-CoV-2 TCR set came from MIRA and was filtered for enrichment in COVID-19-positive ImmuneCODE repertoires, removing public or cross-reactive TCRs. Using the MIRA antigens, annotated TCRs were further analysed by specific ORF or by position within an ORF. Depth was the summed frequency of annotated unique rearrangements, while breadth was defined as annotated unique rearrangements over total unique productive rearrangements. TCR breadth was compared between groups using two-sided Wilcoxon rank-sum tests. The source is immuneACCESS, and TCRdb retained only in-frame sequences with V and J called. Part of the clones is not carried over; for the studies checked, unresolved V genes explain less than half of this, and the remainder is unexplained. The D gene and trimming were derived from the DNA, and the V and J assignments and clone size from that table. This sample lists around 300,000 clones; roughly nine tenths were detected once. The leading ten clones occupy 5.5% of the sample.

The sample's treatment or condition, from its label and the paper: 15 to 20 received Ad26.COV2.S at low or high dose, single or two shots; about 5 received placebo; per-sample allocation not given. For vaccine and placebo recipients, the sequenced repertoires came from samples collected on day 63 after the first injection. In Cohort 1b, roughly 26 adults aged 18-55 years were enrolled at a single site in Boston, USA, between 29 July and 7 August 2020. Ad26.COV2.S was a replication-incompetent adenovirus type 26 vector expressing a prefusion-stabilized SARS-CoV-2 spike protein from the original Wuhan strain.

The chain was built from TRBV2 and TRBJ2-2; the D gene cannot be resolved reliably. The clonotype comes from a person aged 18 to 59 who received the Ad26.COV2.S COVID-19 vaccine or a placebo. Specimen: peripheral blood, collected in a trial of Ad26.COV2.S vaccine versus placebo. The sequenced DNA is TGTGCCAGCAGTGCTAAGGGCACCGGGGAGCTGTTTTTT. This translates into CASSAKGTGELFF.